This TCR beta chain comes out of a study of blood T cell repertoires in COVID-19. Study summary: Samples came from the United States, Italy and Spain, spanning acute and convalescent COVID-19.

The CDR3 consists of 15 residues. Germline V CDR1 and CDR2: SGHDT, YYEEEE. V dropped 0 bases and J dropped 1; count of bases not matched to a gene: 2. Original handling: Estimates of nucleated cell counts were drawn from the amplification of reference gene primers. TCRdb keeps only in-frame clones here, not all; method: immunoSEQ multiplex PCR. The V and J calls and clone size are taken from that table; D and trimming were inferred from the DNA. The sample lists around 270,000 clones; 86% were seen once. Source material: peripheral blood. The chain is built from TRBV5-6 and TRBJ1-1; 8 bases are a match to TRBD1. This receptor was obtained from a man between 35 and 55 years old who had recovered from COVID-19. CDR3 in amino acids: CASSLVGQGNTEAFF. In DNA form, the CDR3 reads TGTGCCAGCAGCTTGGTCGGACAGGGGAACACTGAAGCTTTCTTT.